What follows is one TCR beta chain and its context. The antigen is unknown. The CDR3 consists of 16 residues. The germline V gene encodes CDR1 MNHNS and CDR2 SASEGT. J lost 0 bases, V lost 5 bases, and 5 bases had no gene match. This specimen comes from a study of T cells in Graves' hyperthyroidism and ophthalmopathy. Study conclusions and caveats: A model using 13 V-J features told ophthalmopathy apart from stable hyperthyroidism.

RNA transcripts served as the template for amplifying TCR beta CDR3 regions. A set of HTBI primers served as the primers for a first-round RT-PCR of the TCR CDR3. In TCRdb, the multiplex PCR reads were re-called with MiXCR into one record per CDR3 protein. There are about 620,000 distinct CDR3 sequences in the sample; around 15% occur only once, and 3% to 4% lies in the top ten. A lack of ophthalmopathy progression within 18 months defined stable Graves' hyperthyroidism. The sequence derives from a woman between 25 and 40 years old with Graves' hyperthyroidism. The sample was blood. The chain couples TRBV6-1 to TRBJ1-5, with 9 bases lining up with TRBD1. This chain's CDR3 is CASSRTGGFSNQPQHF. Written as DNA, the CDR3 is TGTGCCAGCAGTCGCACAGGGGGCTTTAGCAATCAGCCCCAGCATTTT.